This TCR beta chain came from a study of CD8+CD57+ T cells in acquired aplastic anemia. Findings of the study overall: Patients did not significantly differ from controls in CD8+ Simpson's diversity. There were some 27 CD8+ CDR3 sequences that occurred in both patients and controls.

Genomic DNA constituted the template upon which TCR beta VDJ and CDR3 profiling was performed. TCRdb called the reads again in MiXCR, with one record for every CDR3 protein. The table shows 150,000 to 160,000 distinct CDR3 sequences, with about 52% occurring only once. Patients chosen for sequencing had shown CD8+CD57+ cell expansion by flow cytometry. Severe acquired aplastic anemia was diagnosed in all patients. Blood came from patients not yet given any therapy. Germline V gene data show CDR1 as SEHNR and CDR2 as FQNEAQ (reference sequence). The CDR3 sequence is 15 residues long. V was trimmed by 6 bases and J by 2 bases, leaving 15 bases between them. This clonotype came up many times. Its antigen is unknown.

What was sequenced was sorted CD4+, CD8+, or CD8+CD57+ T cells (not recorded which) from PBMCs. The chain is built from TRBV7-9 and TRBJ2-3, with TRBD1 as a possible D gene (6 bases). The TCR originated in a human donor with aplastic anemia. Here the CDR3 reads CASRAPGQVTDTQYF. CDR3 DNA: TGTGCCAGCAGGGCCCCGGGACAAGTCACAGATACGCAGTATTTT.